Below are 27 T cell receptor beta chains sequenced from a single sample in a study of T-cell reconstitution after alpha-beta-depleted transplantation in children. Preparation of the TCRbeta library involved a method that used unique molecular identifiers. TCRdb called the PCR reads again in MiXCR, with one record for every CDR3 protein. The repertoire holds around 240,000 distinct CDR3 sequences, approximately 9.8% seen once, with 5% to 6% in the top ten. The source was PBMCs from the stem cell graft donor, collected from the stem cell graft. Source of these receptors: a human donor who donated a stem cell graft to a child with SCID.

This clonotype was observed at least ten times. J is TRBJ1-6 and V is TRBV5-1, with 8 bases matching TRBD1. Germline V gene sequence: CDR1 SGHRS, CDR2 YFSETQ. V was clipped by 4 bases and J by 9 bases; unmatched bases: 6. The CDR3 runs to 14 residues. CDR3 sequence reads: CASSLGQGGSPLHF. CDR3 in DNA: TGCGCCAGCAGCCTCGGACAGGGTGGTTCACCCCTCCACTTT.

This chain uses TRBV18 with TRBJ1-2, with unresolved D. From germline, CDR1 is KGHSH and CDR2 LQKENI. V gave up 2 bases and J gave up 0 bases, with 7 bases separating them. The CDR3 is 14 amino acids. DNA for the CDR3: TGTGCCAGCTCACCAACCCATTCTAACTATGGCTACACCTTC. This encodes CASSPTHSNYGYTF.

A remark on this clonotype: Since a much larger clone is just one base distant, this may be a read error. The V call is TRBV7-9, the J call TRBJ2-1, with unresolved D. CDR1 is SEHNR and CDR2 is FQNEAQ in the germline V gene (reference sequence). This CDR3 contains 16 residues. CDR3 amino acids: CASSSPLPPPYNEQIF. DNA for the CDR3: TGTGCCAGCAGCTCCCCCCTTCCCCCTCCATACAATGAGCAGATCTTC.

This chain connects TRBV6-1 to TRBJ2-1; no firm D call. V was pared by 6 bases and J by 0 bases, with 18 bases between. The CDR3 runs to 17 residues. Germline CDR1 is MNHNS and CDR2 is SASEGT. CDR3 in amino acids: CASRRTSVASSYNEQFF. CDR3 DNA: TGTGCCAGCAGGCGGACGAGTGTGGCGAGCTCCTACAATGAGCAGTTCTTC.

This clonotype was picked up one time. The germline gene is not matched at one end of the junction; a read error may be the cause. CDR3 DNA sequence: TGCACCAGCAGCTCGGTTATTTCGGGGGGGCTTATTGAGCAGTTCTTC. Amino acid sequence: CTSSSVISGGLIEQFF. This chain uses TRBV5-1 with TRBJ2-1; TRBD2 aligns across 8 bases. Per the germline V gene, CDR1 is SGHRS and CDR2 is YFSETQ. This CDR3 is built from 16 residues.

This clonotype was observed at least ten times. The V gene is TRBV15, the J gene TRBJ2-1; perhaps TRBD1 as D (5 bases). Germline V gives CDR1 LNHNV, CDR2 YYDKDF (reference sequence). This CDR3 contains 15 residues. V was trimmed by 1 base and J by 4 bases, leaving 11 bases between them. CDR3 sequence reads: CATSRGLDSYNEQFF. CDR3 nucleotide sequence: TGTGCCACCAGCAGAGGCCTTGACAGTTACAATGAGCAGTTCTTC.

This clonotype was picked up many times. The CDR3 sequence is CATSREGLTTGELFF. CDR3 DNA sequence: TGTGCCACCAGCAGGGAGGGACTAACCACCGGGGAGCTGTTTTTT. The chain combines TRBV15 with TRBJ2-2; 7 nucleotides agree with TRBD2. Germline CDR1 and CDR2: LNHNV and YYDKDF (reference sequence). This CDR3 is 15 amino acids long. Trimming took 3 bases from V and 4 from J; bases not matched to a gene: 5.

This chain uses TRBV15 with TRBJ2-5; 12 nucleotides match TRBD1. This CDR3 region has 17 residues. Germline lookup yields CDR1 LNHNV and CDR2 YYDKDF (reference sequence). V was pared by 2 bases and J by 0 bases, with 4 bases of the junction left unmatched. As DNA, the CDR3 is TGTGCCACCAGCAGACAGGGACAGGGGGCGAACCAAGAGACCCAGTACTTC. Translated: CATSRQGQGANQETQYF.

There are many counts of this clonotype. The rearrangement joins TRBV5-1 to TRBJ2-5; tentatively, D is TRBD1 (5 bases). The germline V and J ends were trimmed by 3 bases and 4 bases, with 10 bases remaining between them. The CDR3 totals 13 residues. Germline CDR1 and CDR2: SGHRS and YFSETQ. CDR3 sequence (DNA): TGCGCCAGCAGCTCGGACAACCTAGAGACCCAGTACTTC. Translated, it gives CASSSDNLETQYF.

At least ten counts were recorded for this clonotype. The genes are TRBV29-1 and TRBJ1-1; a weak D match, TRBD1 (5 bases). There are 15 residues in the CDR3. From germline, CDR1 is SQVTM and CDR2 ANQGSEA. Trimming stripped 4 bases from V and 0 bases from J, with 15 bases between. The CDR3 loop is CSVAAGWAMNTEAFF. Written as DNA, the CDR3 is TGCAGCGTTGCGGCAGGGTGGGCTATGAACACTGAAGCTTTCTTT.

This clonotype showed up many times. V and J are TRBV5-1 and TRBJ1-1; D unclear. CDR1 and CDR2 from the germline V gene are SGHRS and YFSETQ. The ends were cut back, 0 bases at V and 0 bases at J, with 12 bases in the middle. CDR3 size: 16 residues. This CDR3 reads CASSLGKGNMNTEAFF. The CDR3 DNA reads as TGCGCCAGCAGCTTGGGAAAGGGAAATATGAACACTGAAGCTTTCTTT.

The J gene is TRBJ2-7, the V gene TRBV11-1, with 9 positions matching TRBD1. The CDR3 is 20 amino acids. Trimming removed 2 bases from V and 6 bases from J; junction bases left unmatched: 23. Germline assignment: CDR1 SGHAT and CDR2 FQDESV (reference sequence). CDR3 sequence (DNA): TGTGCCAGCAGCTTAAGTTCGCCGGGACAGGGCGTAAAGGTGGGCTCCGAGCAGTACTTC. Protein sequence: CASSLSSPGQGVKVGSEQYF.

This clonotype was picked up many times. V usage is TRBV6-1 and J usage is TRBJ2-7; a possible D gene is TRBD2 (6 bases). V lost 6 bases to trimming and J lost 0 bases, with 18 bases between them. Germline CDR1 MNHNS, CDR2 SASEGT. The CDR3 covers 16 residues. The CDR3 reads CASSRSLALSSYEQYF. CDR3 DNA sequence: TGTGCCAGCAGCCGGAGTCTAGCGCTGAGCTCCTACGAGCAGTACTTC.

In its sample, this clonotype was seen a few times. The chain recombines TRBV4-2 with TRBJ1-4; maybe TRBD1 (5 bases). CDR1 LGHNA and CDR2 YNFKEQ come from the germline V gene. The CDR3 loop spans 15 amino acids. V shed 1 base and J shed 3 bases, with 9 bases lying between them. CDR3 sequence: CASSQAPGPNEKLFF. The CDR3 DNA follows: TGTGCCAGCAGCCAAGCCCCGGGGCCTAATGAAAAACTGTTTTTT.

This sequence joins TRBV7-3 and TRBJ1-5, with D perhaps TRBD1 (5 bases). The CDR3 is made up of 14 amino acids. V lost 0 bases and J lost 7, with 10 bases in between. Germline CDR1 is SGHTA and CDR2 is FQGTGA. The CDR3 here is CASSLTGQMQPQHF. Here the CDR3 DNA reads TGTGCCAGCAGCTTAACGGGGCAGATGCAGCCCCAGCATTTT.

The CDR3 DNA reads TGCAGCTCGGGACAGGGGATCGCGGCTTTCTTT. Protein: CSSGQGIAAFF. V is TRBV29-1 and J is TRBJ1-1, with 10 positions matching TRBD1. The CDR3 consists of 11 residues. From germline, CDR1 is SQVTM and CDR2 ANQGSEA. With 8 bases clipped from V and 11 bases from J, the junction kept 8 bases outside the gene matches.

This clonotype was counted a few times. V usage is TRBV5-1 and J usage is TRBJ2-6; D not certain. Looked up from germline, CDR1 is SGHRS and CDR2 is YFSETQ. There are 17 residues in the CDR3. V gave up 1 base and J gave up 0 bases, with 11 bases separating them. CDR3 loop: CASSLTASTSGANVLTF. CDR3 DNA sequence: TGCGCCAGCAGCTTGACAGCCAGCACCTCTGGGGCCAACGTCCTGACTTTC.

Ten or more counts support this clonotype. The J gene is TRBJ1-1, the V gene TRBV29-1, with TRBD1 matching over 7 bases. V was pared by 7 bases and J by 4 bases, with 9 bases of the junction left unmatched. The length of the CDR3 is 13 residues. From germline, CDR1 is SQVTM and CDR2 ANQGSEA. In nucleotides, the CDR3 is TGCAGCGGCATTGCAGGGGGGGGCACTGAAGCTTTCTTT. Protein: CSGIAGGGTEAFF.

This clonotype was counted once. With a much larger clone just one base away, this may be a read error. V gene TRBV7-3 combines with J gene TRBJ1-1, with D possibly matching TRBD1 (6 bases). Germline V gene data show CDR1 as SGHTA and CDR2 as FQGTGA. This CDR3 comprises 13 residues. The CDR3 sequence: CASSHGGLTEDFF. DNA of the CDR3: TGTGCCAGCAGCCACGGGGGGCTGACTGAAGATTTCTTT.

This clonotype has a count of ten or more. This chain connects TRBV29-1 to TRBJ1-5; TRBD1 matches at 9 bases. CDR3 length: 20 amino acids. V lost 4 bases, J lost 1 base, and 20 bases stayed unmatched. Germline CDR1 and CDR2: SQVTM and ANQGSEA. In nucleotides, the CDR3 is TGCAGCGTTGTCCTTGACCGGGACAGGGTCCGATTAACGAGCAATCAGCCCCAGCATTTT. Translating it yields CSVVLDRDRVRLTSNQPQHF.

This clonotype was seen ten or more times. The chain carries TRBV5-1 and TRBJ2-1; D possibly corresponds to TRBD2 (6 bases). This CDR3 has 16 amino acids. The germline CDR1 and CDR2 sequences are SGHRS and YFSETQ. V was clipped by 0 bases and J by 1 base, with 11 bases between them. CDR3 region: CASSLGGGTSYNEQFF. The CDR3 DNA follows: TGCGCCAGCAGCTTGGGTGGGGGGACTTCCTACAATGAGCAGTTCTTC.

This clonotype was seen at least ten times. The rearrangement uses TRBV27 and TRBJ2-2; 8 positions agree with TRBD1. Per the germline V gene, CDR1 is MNHEY and CDR2 is SMNVEV (reference sequence). The CDR3 is 15 amino acids. The V gene end was trimmed by 5 bases and the J gene end by 3 bases; junction bases not matched to a gene: 5. The CDR3 reads CASSPRTGYTGELFF. In DNA, the CDR3 is TGTGCCAGCAGTCCCCGGACAGGGTACACCGGGGAGCTGTTTTTT.

There are many counts of this clonotype. This sequence joins TRBV29-1 and TRBJ2-1, with a tentative D call TRBD2 (6 bases). The CDR3 is 13 residues long. The germline V gene has CDR1 SQVTM and CDR2 ANQGSEA. The V end was cut by 7 bases, the J end by 7 bases, with 17 bases between. The CDR3 nucleotides read TGCAGCGCAAAGGAGGGCTCCAGAAATGAGCAGTTCTTC. Its protein is CSAKEGSRNEQFF.

Ten or more counts support this clonotype. The rearrangement uses TRBV12-3 or TRBV12-4 and TRBJ2-1, with 9 bases that match TRBD2. V dropped 1 base and J dropped 6; count of bases not matched to a gene: 7. The CDR3 covers 16 residues. The CDR3 DNA reads TGTGCCAGCAGTTTAGTCGGTCGCGGGGGGGCCAATGAGCAGTTCTTC. Amino acids: CASSLVGRGGANEQFF.

This clonotype was counted at least ten times. The CDR3 here is CASSQDSGQGGTEAFF. The CDR3, as DNA: TGTGCCAGCAGCCAAGATTCAGGACAGGGGGGCACTGAAGCTTTCTTT. The V gene is TRBV4-2, the J gene TRBJ1-1; 10 bases match TRBD1. Germline CDR1 reads LGHNA; CDR2 reads YNFKEQ. V lost 0 bases to trimming and J lost 4 bases; unmatched junction nucleotides: 5. This CDR3 region has 16 residues.

This clonotype was observed many times. The chain carries TRBV21-1 and TRBJ1-6; the table's D call of TRBD1 was not tested on the DNA. TRBV21-1 is annotated as a pseudogene. This CDR3 comprises 17 residues. In nucleotides, the CDR3 is TGTGCCAGCAGCTCGGGGACAGGGGGCGCCCATAATTCACCCCTCCACTTT. Encoded protein: CASSSGTGGAHNSPLHF.

In its sample, this clonotype was seen many times. The chain carries TRBV20-1 and TRBJ1-1, with D unclear. The V end was cut by 1 base, the J end by 7 bases, with 13 bases between. The CDR3 loop spans 13 amino acids. Germline V CDR1 and CDR2: DFQATT, SNEGSKA (reference sequence). CDR3 sequence: CSARVGSAYEAFF. In DNA form, the CDR3 reads TGCAGTGCTAGAGTGGGCAGCGCCTATGAAGCTTTCTTT.